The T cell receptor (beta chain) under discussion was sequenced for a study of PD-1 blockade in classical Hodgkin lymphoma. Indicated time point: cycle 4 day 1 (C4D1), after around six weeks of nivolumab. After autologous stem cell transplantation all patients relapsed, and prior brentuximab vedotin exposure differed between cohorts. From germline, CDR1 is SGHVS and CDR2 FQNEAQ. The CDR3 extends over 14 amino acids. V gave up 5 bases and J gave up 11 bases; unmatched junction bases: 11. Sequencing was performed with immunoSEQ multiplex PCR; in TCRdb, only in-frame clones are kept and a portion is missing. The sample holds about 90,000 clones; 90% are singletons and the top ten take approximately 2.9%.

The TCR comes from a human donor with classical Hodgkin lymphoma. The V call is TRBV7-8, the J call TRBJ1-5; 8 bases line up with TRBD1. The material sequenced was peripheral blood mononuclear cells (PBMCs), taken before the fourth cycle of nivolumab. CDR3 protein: CASSQDRVVAAQHF. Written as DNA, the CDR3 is TGTGCCAGCAGCCAGGACAGGGTGGTAGCGGCCCAGCATTTT.